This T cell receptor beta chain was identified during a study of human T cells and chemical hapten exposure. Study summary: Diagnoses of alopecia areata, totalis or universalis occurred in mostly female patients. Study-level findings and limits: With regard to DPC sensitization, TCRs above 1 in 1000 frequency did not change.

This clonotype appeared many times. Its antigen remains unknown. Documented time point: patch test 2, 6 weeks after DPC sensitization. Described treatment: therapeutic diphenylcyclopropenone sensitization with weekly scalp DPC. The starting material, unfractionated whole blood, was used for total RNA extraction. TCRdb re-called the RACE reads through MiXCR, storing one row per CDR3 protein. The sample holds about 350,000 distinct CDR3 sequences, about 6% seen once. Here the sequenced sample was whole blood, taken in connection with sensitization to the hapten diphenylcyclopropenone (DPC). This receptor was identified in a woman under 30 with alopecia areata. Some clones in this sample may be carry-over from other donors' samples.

The CDR3 sequence is CASSPRTGFRTDTQYF. CDR3 DNA sequence: TGTGCCAGCAGCCCAAGGACAGGTTTCCGCACAGATACGCAGTATTTT. This chain links TRBV7-2 with TRBJ2-3; TRBD1 matches at 7 bases. CDR3 size: 16 residues. CDR1 and CDR2 (germline): SGHTA, FQGNSA. J was trimmed by 1 base and V by 5 bases; bases with no gene match: 9.